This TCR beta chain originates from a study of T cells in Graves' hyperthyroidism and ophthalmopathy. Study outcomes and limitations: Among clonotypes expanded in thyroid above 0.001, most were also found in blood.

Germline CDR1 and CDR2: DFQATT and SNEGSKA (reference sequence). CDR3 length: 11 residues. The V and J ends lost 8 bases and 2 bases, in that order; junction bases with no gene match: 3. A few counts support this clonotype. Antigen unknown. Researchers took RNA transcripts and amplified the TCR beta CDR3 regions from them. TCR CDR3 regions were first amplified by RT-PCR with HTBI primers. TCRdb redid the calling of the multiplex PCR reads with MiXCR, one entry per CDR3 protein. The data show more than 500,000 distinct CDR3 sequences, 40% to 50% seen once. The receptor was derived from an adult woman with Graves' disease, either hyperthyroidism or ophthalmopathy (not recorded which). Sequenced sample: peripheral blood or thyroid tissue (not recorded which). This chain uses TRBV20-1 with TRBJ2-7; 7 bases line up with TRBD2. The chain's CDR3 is CSTAGPYEQYF. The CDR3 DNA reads TGCAGTACAGCGGGACCCTACGAGCAGTACTTC.